This is a list of T cell receptor beta chains from one sample in a study of CD8+CD57+ T cells in acquired aplastic anemia. MiXCR, applied by TCRdb to the reads, yields one record per CDR3 protein. The table lists hundreds of thousands of distinct CDR3 sequences, around a third of them singletons. Sequenced: sorted CD4+, CD8+, or CD8+CD57+ T cells (not recorded which) from PBMCs. The receptors were sampled from a human donor with aplastic anemia. The CDR3 runs from the conserved cysteine through the conserved F or W. Fields, in order: D gene, clone size, J gene, V gene, CDR3 DNA, CDR3 protein. A D gene is named only where the DNA matches it firmly. Rows give clone size only sometimes, using once, few, many, or a class for an expanded clone.

d_call: TRBD1
clone_size: few
j_call: TRBJ2-7
v_call: TRBV5-1
cdr3_nt: TGCGCCAGCAGCCGGGGACAGGGGATCAACGAGCAGTACTTC
cdr3_aa: CASSRGQGINEQYF

d_call: -
clone_size: -
j_call: TRBJ2-7
v_call: TRBV19
cdr3_nt: TGTGCCAGCAGTTTAGCCGGGACGACAGTTTACGAGCAGTACTTC
cdr3_aa: CASSLAGTTVYEQYF

d_call: TRBD2
clone_size: -
j_call: TRBJ2-7
v_call: TRBV20-1
cdr3_nt: TGCAGTGCTAGAGGAGCGGGAGTAGTCGAGCCGTACTTC
cdr3_aa: CSARGAGVVEPYF

d_call: -
clone_size: few
j_call: TRBJ1-4
v_call: TRBV7-7
cdr3_nt: TGTGCCGTCCGGGCGGAAGCAACTAATGAAAAACTGTTTTTT
cdr3_aa: CAVRAEATNEKLFF

d_call: TRBD1
clone_size: -
j_call: TRBJ1-1
v_call: TRBV25-1
cdr3_nt: TGTGCCAGCAGTTTAATCGCGGGACAGTGGAACACTGAAGCTTTCTTT
cdr3_aa: CASSLIAGQWNTEAFF

d_call: -
clone_size: few
j_call: TRBJ2-7
v_call: TRBV5-1
cdr3_nt: TGCGCCAGCAGCTCGGGACTTTTAAATTACGAGCAGTACTTC
cdr3_aa: CASSSGLLNYEQYF

d_call: -
clone_size: -
j_call: TRBJ1-4
v_call: TRBV12-3/TRBV12-4
cdr3_nt: TGTGCCAGCAGTCCCCCATCCAAGGGTCGCGCTGAAAAACTGTTTTTT
cdr3_aa: CASSPPSKGRAEKLFF

d_call: TRBD2
clone_size: -
j_call: TRBJ2-5
v_call: TRBV10-3
cdr3_nt: TGTGCCGCCAGGACTAGCGGGACCCAAGAGACCCAGTACTTC
cdr3_aa: CAARTSGTQETQYF

d_call: TRBD1
clone_size: -
j_call: TRBJ2-2
v_call: TRBV7-3
cdr3_nt: TGTGCCAGCAGCTTAACGGGACAGGGGGCCGTGGAGCTGTTTTTT
cdr3_aa: CASSLTGQGAVELFF

d_call: TRBD1
clone_size: many
j_call: TRBJ1-5
v_call: TRBV19
cdr3_nt: TGTGCCACGAATGCCGGGACAGGGGGCAATCAGCCCCAGCATTTT
cdr3_aa: CATNAGTGGNQPQHF